This is a list of T cell receptor beta chains from one sample in a study of cytomegalovirus exposure and HLA in healthy donors. The data were produced by immunoSEQ multiplex PCR, yet TCRdb's version contains in-frame clones alone and is incomplete. This sample yields approximately 120,000 clones, of which roughly 89% are seen a single time; 1.9% belongs to the top ten. Sequences were obtained from PBMCs. These receptor sequences come from a young woman in good health and CMV-seronegative. Each CDR3 is given with its conserved first and last residue. Fields, in order: clone size, D gene, J gene, V gene, CDR3 protein, CDR3 DNA. A D gene is named only where the DNA matches it firmly. Only some rows state a clone size, as once, few, many or a class for expanded clones.

NA,TRBD2,TRBJ2-6,TRBV10-3,CAILPRGVAGGTTSGANVLTF,TGTGCCATCCTCCCGCGAGGGGTAGCGGGAGGAACGACCTCTGGGGCCAACGTCCTGACTTTC
NA,NA,TRBJ2-7,TRBV6-4,CASSDPGKAAGGTVTSYEQYF,TGTGCCAGCAGTGACCCTGGGAAGGCAGCAGGGGGGACTGTTACCTCCTACGAGCAGTACTTC
once,TRBD1,TRBJ2-1,TRBV28,CASSLRQGKALGSYNEQFF,TGTGCCAGCAGTTTACGACAGGGGAAGGCCCTTGGCTCCTACAATGAGCAGTTCTTC
NA,TRBD2,TRBJ2-7,TRBV19,CASSRLAGGLNSYEQYF,TGTGCCAGTAGTAGACTAGCGGGAGGGCTAAACTCCTACGAGCAGTACTTC
NA,NA,TRBJ2-7,TRBV4-3,CASSQERYGSSYEQYF,TGCGCCAGCAGCCAAGAAAGGTACGGGAGCTCCTACGAGCAGTACTTC
NA,TRBD2,TRBJ2-5,TRBV9,CASSVRSGAFGTQYF,TGTGCCAGCAGCGTTCGGAGCGGGGCCTTTGGGACCCAGTACTTC
NA,NA,TRBJ1-5,TRBV6-5,CASSYSRGSNQPQHF,TGTGCCAGCAGTTACTCGAGAGGGAGCAATCAGCCCCAGCATTTT
NA,TRBD1,TRBJ2-6,TRBV30,CAWEDRFSGANVLTF,TGTGCCTGGGAGGACAGGTTCTCTGGGGCCAACGTCCTGACTTTC
NA,TRBD1,TRBJ2-1,TRBV5-1,CASSQNRGSIYNEQFF,TGCGCCAGCAGCCAAAACAGGGGTTCTATCTACAATGAGCAGTTCTTC
NA,TRBD1,TRBJ1-2,TRBV2,CASREGQANYGYTF,TGTGCCAGCAGGGAGGGACAGGCTAACTATGGCTACACCTTC
NA,TRBD2,TRBJ2-3,TRBV7-3,CASSVSGGAGDTQYF,TGTGCCAGCAGCGTAAGCGGGGGGGCCGGAGATACGCAGTATTTT
NA,TRBD1,TRBJ2-6,TRBV6-9,CASRDKLLWDRGPGANVLTF,TGTGCCAGCAGGGACAAGTTATTATGGGACAGGGGCCCTGGGGCCAACGTCCTGACTTTC
NA,NA,TRBJ1-5,TRBV28,CASSLVGVVQPQHF,TGTGCCAGCAGTTTGGTAGGGGTAGTTCAGCCCCAGCATTTT
NA,TRBD2,TRBJ2-1,TRBV7-9,CASSSKSLAAVENEQFF,TGTGCCAGCAGCTCCAAGAGCCTAGCGGCGGTGGAAAATGAGCAGTTCTTC
NA,NA,TRBJ2-1,TRBV28,CASSPTSTSDSYNEQFF,TGTGCCAGCAGCCCCACATCGACTTCAGATTCCTACAATGAGCAGTTCTTC
NA,NA,TRBJ1-5,TRBV4-3,CASSQEWGSNQPQHF,TGCGCCAGCAGCCAAGAGTGGGGCAGCAATCAGCCCCAGCATTTT
NA,NA,TRBJ1-2,TRBV5-5,CASSGTGQATNYGYTF,TGTGCCAGCAGCGGCACGGGACAAGCGACTAACTATGGCTACACCTTC
NA,TRBD1,TRBJ1-2,TRBV14,CASSRRDREVYGYTF,TGTGCCAGCAGCCGACGGGACAGGGAAGTATATGGCTACACCTTC
NA,NA,TRBJ1-2,TRBV2,CASSRDIGGYTF,TGTGCCAGCAGTCGGGACATAGGAGGCTACACCTTC
NA,TRBD1,TRBJ2-2,TRBV30,CAWIGGKGTGELFF,TGTGCCTGGATAGGGGGCAAGGGGACCGGGGAGCTGTTTTTT
NA,NA,TRBJ2-7,TRBV5-1,CASSLLGQGTDEQYF,TGCGCCAGCAGCCTCCTGGGCCAGGGAACTGACGAGCAGTACTTC
once,NA,TRBJ1-1,TRBV19,CASSIAPSMNTEAFF,TGTGCCAGTAGTATAGCCCCATCTATGAACACTGAAGCTTTCTTT
NA,NA,TRBJ1-1,TRBV9,CASSVGLDMNTEAFF,TGTGCCAGCAGCGTAGGTCTTGACATGAACACTGAAGCTTTCTTT
NA,NA,TRBJ1-1,TRBV2,CASSEARELSTEAFF,TGTGCCAGCAGTGAAGCGCGCGAACTGAGCACTGAAGCTTTCTTT
NA,NA,TRBJ1-4,TRBV11-3,CASSTGGATNEKLFF,TGTGCCAGCAGCACCGGCGGTGCAACTAATGAAAAACTGTTTTTT
NA,TRBD1,TRBJ2-3,TRBV11-3,CASGRDRATDTQYF,TGTGCCAGCGGCCGGGACAGGGCAACAGATACGCAGTATTTT
NA,TRBD1,TRBJ1-3,TRBV5-6,CASSVQGAGVGNTIYF,TGTGCCAGCAGCGTACAGGGGGCCGGTGTCGGAAACACCATATATTTT
NA,TRBD1,TRBJ1-2,TRBV28,CASSLTGTGVGYTF,TGTGCCAGCAGTTTGACCGGGACAGGGGTTGGCTACACCTTC
NA,NA,TRBJ2-7,TRBV6-1,CASSEALGAGDRGEQYF,TGTGCCAGCAGTGAAGCGCTTGGGGCAGGGGATCGGGGCGAGCAGTACTTC
once,NA,TRBJ1-2,TRBV14,CASSQAGAGGYTF,TGTGCCAGCAGCCAGGCAGGGGCCGGTGGCTACACCTTC
NA,TRBD1,TRBJ1-5,TRBV6-1,CASSETGGQPQHF,TGTGCCAGCAGTGAGACAGGGGGACAGCCCCAGCATTTT
NA,TRBD1,TRBJ1-6,TRBV5-8,CASSLLTGQNSPLHF,TGTGCCAGCAGCTTGTTGACAGGGCAGAATTCACCCCTCCACTTT
once,NA,TRBJ2-3,TRBV19,CASSNRGTDTQYF,TGTGCCAGTAGTAATAGGGGGACAGATACGCAGTATTTT
NA,NA,TRBJ1-1,TRBV6-5,CASSYMGGGVEAFF,TGTGCCAGCAGTTACATGGGGGGTGGAGTTGAAGCTTTCTTT
NA,NA,TRBJ1-2,TRBV23-1,CASSQSRGPNYGYTF,TGCGCCAGCAGTCAATCTCGAGGGCCCAACTATGGCTACACCTTC
NA,TRBD2,TRBJ2-1,TRBV2,CASSEQRGGHDEQFF,TGTGCCAGCAGTGAACAGCGGGGGGGCCACGATGAGCAGTTCTTC
NA,NA,TRBJ1-2,TRBV6-5,CASSYTERIYYGYTF,TGTGCCAGCAGTTACACGGAGCGGATTTACTATGGCTACACCTTC
NA,NA,TRBJ1-2,TRBV5-8,CASSSSGRNYGYTF,TGTGCCAGCAGCTCTTCAGGGAGGAACTATGGCTACACCTTC
NA,TRBD1,TRBJ1-2,TRBV9,CASSVGGQAANYGYTF,TGTGCCAGCAGCGTAGGAGGACAGGCTGCTAACTATGGCTACACCTTC
NA,NA,TRBJ1-2,TRBV6-5,CASRNTLYGYTF,TGTGCCAGCCGAAATACTCTATATGGCTACACCTTC
NA,TRBD2,TRBJ2-7,TRBV7-6,CASSQRGLPYEQYF,TGTGCCAGCAGCCAGCGGGGACTACCGTACGAGCAGTACTTC
NA,TRBD1,TRBJ1-1,TRBV7-9,CASSPRADRVGTEAFF,TGTGCCAGCAGCCCCCGCGCTGACAGGGTTGGCACTGAAGCTTTCTTT
NA,TRBD2,TRBJ2-1,TRBV5-1,CASSRNLAGAGYNEQFF,TGCGCCAGCAGTCGAAATCTAGCGGGGGCCGGTTACAATGAGCAGTTCTTC
NA,NA,TRBJ1-2,TRBV27,CASSWSAKDGYTF,TGTGCCAGCAGTTGGAGCGCTAAGGATGGCTACACCTTC
NA,TRBD1,TRBJ2-7,TRBV10-3,CAISGGDRPYEQYF,TGTGCCATCAGTGGAGGGGACAGACCCTACGAGCAGTACTTC
NA,NA,TRBJ1-2,TRBV9,CASSADGTNAGYGYTF,TGTGCCAGCAGCGCAGACGGGACAAATGCGGGCTATGGCTACACCTTC
NA,NA,TRBJ2-2,TRBV11-3,CATRGGNTGELFF,TGTGCCACCAGGGGAGGGAACACCGGGGAGCTGTTTTTT
NA,TRBD1,TRBJ1-2,TRBV5-6,CASSLGDRHRNYGYTF,TGTGCCAGCAGCTTGGGGGACAGGCATAGAAACTATGGCTACACCTTC
NA,TRBD2,TRBJ2-6,TRBV2,CASSDASGLSSGANVLTF,TGTGCCAGCAGTGATGCTAGCGGGCTAAGCTCTGGGGCCAACGTCCTGACTTTC
NA,NA,TRBJ2-1,TRBV28,CASSTGTVSASEQFF,TGTGCCAGCAGTACCGGGACTGTAAGTGCAAGTGAGCAGTTCTTC
NA,NA,TRBJ2-1,TRBV5-1,CASSSSLSSYNEQFF,TGCGCCAGCAGCTCCTCCCTGAGCTCCTACAATGAGCAGTTCTTC
NA,TRBD1,TRBJ2-7,TRBV27,CASTHRTGSYEQYF,TGTGCCAGCACACATCGGACAGGGTCCTACGAGCAGTACTTC
NA,NA,TRBJ1-1,TRBV13,CASSLRSTKNTEAFF,TGTGCCAGCAGCTTAAGGTCGACAAAGAACACTGAAGCTTTCTTT
once,NA,TRBJ2-5,TRBV20-1,CSARRETQYF,TGCAGTGCTAGGAGAGAGACCCAGTACTTC
NA,TRBD1,TRBJ2-1,TRBV7-9,CASSFQGAVWGYNEQFF,TGTGCCAGCAGCTTTCAGGGGGCCGTTTGGGGATACAATGAGCAGTTCTTC
NA,NA,TRBJ2-6,TRBV7-8,CASSLGDSGANVLTF,TGTGCCAGCAGCTTAGGCGACTCTGGGGCCAACGTCCTGACTTTC
NA,NA,TRBJ1-1,TRBV2,CASSGQANTEAFF,TGTGCCAGCAGTGGACAGGCGAACACTGAAGCTTTCTTT
once,NA,TRBJ2-5,TRBV18,CASSPRQDPQETQYF,TGTGCCAGCTCACCACGACAGGATCCGCAAGAGACCCAGTACTTC
NA,NA,TRBJ2-1,TRBV20-1,CSARLAGEQFF,TGCAGTGCTAGACTAGCAGGTGAGCAGTTCTTC
NA,NA,TRBJ1-3,TRBV4-2,CASSQRGGNTIYF,TGTGCCAGCAGCCAAAGGGGCGGAAACACCATATATTTT